The 29 T cell receptor beta chains below all came from one sample that was sequenced in a study of T cell repertoires in cytomegalovirus infection. TCRdb independently ran MiXCR on the reads; one entry per CDR3 protein. Here the sample spans around 310,000 distinct CDR3 sequences, 15% to 20% being singletons. Sequencing was carried out using PBMCs. These receptors were collected from a human donor in good health (CMV status not recorded). Some clones in this sample may be carry-over from other donors' samples.

The J gene is TRBJ2-6, the V gene TRBV10-3; D ambiguous. Germline CDR1 is ENHRY and CDR2 is SYGVKD. The CDR3 is 14 amino acids. Trimming removed 4 bases at V and 1 base at J, with 5 bases between. Written as DNA, the CDR3 is TGTGCCATCAGTGCCGGGTCTGGGGCCAACGTCCTGACTTTC. It specifies CAISAGSGANVLTF.

This clonotype was observed many times. V gene TRBV7-8 combines with J gene TRBJ2-3, with unresolved D. The germline V and J ends were trimmed by 2 bases and 5 bases, with 11 bases remaining between them. This CDR3 has 14 amino acids. CDR1 SGHVS and CDR2 FQNEAQ come from the germline V gene. The CDR3 coding sequence is TGTGCCAGCAGCTTACTGCACTCTCTAGATACGCAGTATTTT. This encodes CASSLLHSLDTQYF.

This clonotype was found many times. The J gene is TRBJ2-5, the V gene TRBV7-6, with D unresolved. V lost 5 bases to trimming and J lost 0 bases, with 7 bases between them. Germline V CDR1 and CDR2: SGHVS, FNYEAQ. The CDR3 consists of 13 residues. The CDR3 loop is CASSTGHQETQYF. As DNA, the CDR3 is TGTGCCAGCAGCACCGGACACCAAGAGACCCAGTACTTC.

This clonotype appeared many times. The rearrangement joins TRBV7-2 to TRBJ1-5; perhaps TRBD1 as D (5 bases). Looked up from germline, CDR1 is SGHTA and CDR2 is FQGNSA. V dropped 5 bases and J dropped 7 bases, with 12 bases sitting between them. The CDR3 contains 13 residues. The CDR3 sequence: CASSKGPDQPQHF. Here the CDR3 DNA reads TGTGCCAGCAGCAAGGGACCCGACCAGCCCCAGCATTTT.

This clonotype came up a few times. V and J are TRBV2 and TRBJ1-6; TRBD1 might be the D (6 bases). The CDR3 length is 17 residues. Trimming left V 7 bases short and J 0 bases short, with 16 bases between. The germline CDR1 and CDR2 sequences are SNHLY and FYNNEI. In DNA, the CDR3 is TGTGCCAGCAATGACGGCGGCAGGGGCTCCTATAATTCACCCCTCCACTTT. It yields the protein CASNDGGRGSYNSPLHF.

This rearrangement joins TRBV12-5 to TRBJ1-2, with TRBD1 as a possible D gene (5 bases). Germline assignment: CDR1 LGHNT and CDR2 FRNRAP. CDR3 length equals 18 residues. The ends were cut back, 5 bases at V and 3 bases at J, with 25 bases in the middle. CDR3 amino acids: CASGRIGDWGESDYGYTF. The CDR3 region has the DNA TGTGCTAGTGGTCGAATAGGGGATTGGGGGGAAAGCGACTATGGCTACACCTTC.

The sample holds a few counts of this clonotype. CDR3 bases: TGTGCCAGCTCAATCCAGGGTGTCAGGGGGACCTACGAGCAGTACTTC. It codes for CASSIQGVRGTYEQYF. The V gene is TRBV18, the J gene TRBJ2-7; 7 bases agree with TRBD1. Germline loops: CDR1 KGHSH, CDR2 LQKENI. This CDR3 is built from 16 residues. With 5 bases clipped from V and 2 bases from J, the junction kept 12 bases outside the gene matches.

Of note for this clonotype: This may come from a read error, since a much larger clone is one base off. This chain joins TRBV28 and TRBJ1-4; perhaps TRBD1 as D (5 bases). CDR1 is MDHEN, CDR2 SYDVKM, per germline. The CDR3 extends over 14 amino acids. The CDR3, as DNA: TGTGCCGGCAGTTTTATTCAGGGTATCGAAAAACTGTTTTTT. Amino acid sequence: CAGSFIQGIEKLFF.

This clonotype was seen ten or more times. The genes are TRBV28 and TRBJ2-7, with 9 bases lining up with TRBD1. The CDR3 length is 15 residues. The germline V gene has CDR1 MDHEN and CDR2 SYDVKM. V dropped 7 bases and J dropped 2; count of bases not matched to a gene: 9. The CDR3 loop is CASNIPGQGTYEQYF. The CDR3 region has the DNA TGTGCCAGCAATATACCGGGACAGGGAACCTACGAGCAGTACTTC.

The chain links TRBV4-1 to TRBJ1-5; TRBD1 matches at 10 bases. CDR1 and CDR2 (germline): MGHRA, YSYEKL. J lost 6 bases, V lost 3 bases, and 11 bases had no gene match. The CDR3 spans 17 residues. CDR3 region: CASSHQAGTGAAQPQHF. CDR3 bases: TGCGCCAGCAGCCATCAAGCGGGGACAGGGGCGGCTCAGCCCCAGCATTTT.

This clonotype was picked up many times. The CDR3 coding sequence is TGTGCCAGCAGACCTTGGACTAGCGGGGGTCTTACCACCGGGGAGCTGTTTTTT. Its protein is CASRPWTSGGLTTGELFF. The chain carries TRBV7-2 and TRBJ2-2; 13 nucleotides align to TRBD2. The J segment lost 4 bases and the V segment lost 6 bases, leaving 11 bases of the junction unmatched. Germline V gene data show CDR1 as SGHTA and CDR2 as FQGNSA. The CDR3 has 18 residues.

The chain links TRBV12-3 or TRBV12-4 to TRBJ1-1; D ambiguous. Trimming pared 2 bases from V and 9 bases from J, leaving 10 bases between. The CDR3 has 12 residues. CDR3 nucleotides: TGTGCCAGCAGTTTACCGGGCAGGAAAGCTTTCTTT. Encoded protein: CASSLPGRKAFF.

The sample holds many counts of this clonotype. The chain joins TRBV6-1 to TRBJ2-5; 7 nucleotides match TRBD1. The CDR3 is 15 amino acids. The trim removed 4 bases at V and 1 base at J, leaving 6 bases unmatched. Germline CDR1 MNHNS, CDR2 SASEGT. The chain's CDR3 is CASSARQGSQETQYF. CDR3 in DNA: TGTGCCAGCAGTGCCCGACAGGGCAGCCAAGAGACCCAGTACTTC.

The sample holds a few counts of this clonotype. V gene TRBV7-9 combines with J gene TRBJ1-3, with D unresolved. Between the trimmed V and J ends, which lost 4 bases and 5 bases, there was a span of 15 bases. The CDR3 covers 15 residues. Germline values: CDR1 SEHNR, CDR2 FQNEAQ (reference sequence). The CDR3 DNA follows: TGTGCCAGCAGCTCCGCGTCGGGAAGTCGAAACACCATATATTTT. It codes for CASSSASGSRNTIYF.

A few counts support this clonotype. CDR3 in DNA: TGTGCCAGCAGCCAAGAGCCAGGGGGTTGGACTAATGAAAAACTGTTTTTT. Its protein product is CASSQEPGGWTNEKLFF. The chain combines TRBV4-2 with TRBJ1-4; 7 positions match TRBD1. V lost 0 bases to trimming and J lost 2 bases; unmatched junction nucleotides: 6. Germline V gives CDR1 LGHNA, CDR2 YNFKEQ. This CDR3 region has 17 residues.

This clonotype has ten or more counts. J is TRBJ2-1 and V is TRBV7-2; D unresolved. Trimming cost V 5 bases and J 7 bases, with 15 bases left between them. The CDR3 extends over 14 amino acids. Germline CDR1 reads SGHTA; CDR2 reads FQGNSA. The DNA of the CDR3 is TGTGCCAGCAGCCCACCCGTGCAAAGGAATGAGCAGTTCTTC. It is translated as CASSPPVQRNEQFF.

This clonotype was observed many times. The chain is built from TRBV7-2 and TRBJ1-2; D unresolved. In germline, CDR1 is SGHTA, CDR2 FQGNSA. The CDR3 length is 14 residues. The ends were cut back, 1 base at V and 0 bases at J, with 6 bases in the middle. CDR3 protein: CASSLVSANYGYTF. The CDR3 DNA reads TGTGCCAGCAGCTTAGTTTCGGCTAACTATGGCTACACCTTC. Full variable domain (outside the CDR3, taken from reference TRBV7-2 and TRBJ1-2): GAGVSQSPSNKVTEKGKDVELRCDPISGHTALYWYRQSLGQGLEFLIYFQGNSAPDKSGLPSDRFSAERTGGSVSTLTIQRTQQEDSAVYLCASSLVSANYGYTFGSGTRLTVV.

This clonotype was counted a few times. The chain carries TRBV20-1 and TRBJ2-5, with TRBD2 identical over 9 bases. Trimming at V came to 4 bases and at J to 1 base, leaving 4 bases not matched to a gene. This CDR3 comprises 14 residues. Germline CDR1 and CDR2: DFQATT and SNEGSKA (reference sequence). The CDR3 reads CSAITGLAQETQYF. The DNA of the CDR3 is TGCAGTGCTATCACGGGACTAGCCCAAGAGACCCAGTACTTC.

The rearrangement links TRBV4-1 to TRBJ2-1; possibly TRBD2 for D (6 bases). The CDR3 contains 13 residues. V lost 7 bases and J 6 bases, leaving 13 bases between the germline ends. From germline, CDR1 is MGHRA and CDR2 YSYEKL. As DNA, the CDR3 is TGCGCCAGCACTGGGGAGGTGGGCAATGAGCAGTTCTTC. Encoded protein: CASTGEVGNEQFF.

This clonotype came up many times. The V and J genes are TRBV6-1 and TRBJ2-7, with 10 bases lining up with TRBD2. Germline lookup yields CDR1 MNHNS and CDR2 SASEGT. With V trimmed by 8 bases and J by 7 bases, 8 bases remained unmatched. This CDR3 has 13 amino acids. CDR3 loop: CASGPSGGQEQYF. Written as DNA, the CDR3 is TGTGCCAGCGGTCCTAGCGGGGGACAGGAGCAGTACTTC.

The chain's CDR3 is CASSVSGTGSEYEQYF. CDR3 bases: TGCGCCAGCAGCGTGTCCGGGACAGGGTCTGAATACGAGCAGTACTTC. This chain connects TRBV4-1 to TRBJ2-7; TRBD1 matches 9 bases. Trimming at V came to 5 bases and at J to 4 bases, leaving 12 bases not matched to a gene. Germline V lookup: CDR1 MGHRA, CDR2 YSYEKL. The CDR3 is made up of 16 amino acids.

This clonotype was counted a few times. This chain joins TRBV28 and TRBJ1-4; 9 bases fit TRBD1. The CDR3 runs to 15 residues. Trimming removed 6 bases from V and 10 bases from J; junction bases left unmatched: 12. Germline CDR1 reads MDHEN; CDR2 reads SYDVKM. The CDR3 reads CASRGQGQGSGKLFF. In DNA form, the CDR3 reads TGTGCCAGCAGGGGACAGGGACAGGGATCTGGAAAACTGTTTTTT.

V usage is TRBV20-1 and J usage is TRBJ2-7; D is perhaps TRBD2 (5 bases). CDR1 is DFQATT, CDR2 SNEGSKA, per germline (reference sequence). The CDR3 loop spans 14 amino acids. The V end lost 6 bases, the J end lost 5 bases, and 20 bases lay between the germline ends. The chain's CDR3 is CSANRGLGVHEQYF. The CDR3 DNA sequence: TGCAGTGCCAACCGGGGTCTAGGTGTCCACGAGCAGTACTTC.

This clonotype was observed a few times. The chain employs TRBV2 and TRBJ2-1; D remains unclear. Germline V gene data show CDR1 as SNHLY and CDR2 as FYNNEI. The CDR3 is made up of 16 amino acids. Trimming left V 6 bases short and J 0 bases short, with 15 bases between. The CDR3 is CASRRQSLISYNEQFF. The CDR3 DNA reads TGTGCCAGCAGACGCCAGAGTTTGATCTCCTACAATGAGCAGTTCTTC.

The table lists this clonotype with a count of one. This chain connects TRBV9 to TRBJ2-5, with TRBD2 as a possible D gene (6 bases). Germline lookup yields CDR1 SGDLS and CDR2 YYNGEE. Trimming stripped 0 bases from V and 4 bases from J, with 25 bases between. The CDR3 extends over 19 amino acids. The CDR3 bases are TGTGCCAGCAGCGTAGCTTTCGGGACTCGGAGGAGCGAAGGAGAGACCCAGTACTTC. Its protein product is CASSVAFGTRRSEGETQYF.

The table lists this clonotype with many counts. The rearrangement uses TRBV12-3 or TRBV12-4 and TRBJ1-6; 12 nucleotides agree with TRBD1. The CDR3 totals 17 residues. V dropped 5 bases and J dropped 5; count of bases not matched to a gene: 7. In DNA form, the CDR3 reads TGTGCCAGCAGTCCCGGGACAGGGGGCTTCCATAATTCACCCCTCCACTTT. Translation gives CASSPGTGGFHNSPLHF.

This clonotype showed up just a few times. The CDR3 coding sequence is TGTGCCACCAGTGCCCGAGGTGGGGACGGTGAAGCTTTCTTT. Translated: CATSARGGDGEAFF. The chain combines TRBV24-1 with TRBJ1-1; tentatively, D is TRBD1 (5 bases). CDR1 and CDR2 from the germline V gene are KGHDR and SFDVKD. The CDR3 is 14 residues long. Trimming left V 5 bases short and J 7 bases short, with 16 bases between.

This clonotype has only a few counts. The chain uses TRBV19 and TRBJ2-1; a weak D match, TRBD1 (6 bases). CDR3 length: 14 amino acids. The V and J ends lost 4 bases and 2 bases respectively, with 9 bases between them. Germline V lookup: CDR1 LNHDA, CDR2 SQIVND (reference sequence). The CDR3 nucleotides are TGTGCCAGTAGTAGAACAGGGACCTACAATGAGCAGTTCTTC. It encodes CASSRTGTYNEQFF. The full variable domain, with the rest looked up from reference TRBV19 and TRBJ2-1, is DGGITQSPKYLFRKEGQNVTLSCEQNLNHDAMYWYRQDPGQGLRLIYYSQIVNDFQKGDIAEGYSVSREKKESFPLTVTSAQKNPTAFYLCASSRTGTYNEQFFGPGTRLTVL.

The table lists this clonotype with a few counts. The junction and the germline gene differ at one end; a read error may be behind it. This chain links TRBV2 with TRBJ2-5, with 7 bases lining up with TRBD1. CDR3 length: 14 residues. Per germline, CDR1 SNHLY and CDR2 FYNNEI. CDR3 loop: CASGEHRGPETQYF. The CDR3 nucleotides are TGTGCCAGCGGTGAGCACAGGGGTCCGGAGACCCAGTACTTC. The whole variable domain, remainder taken from reference TRBV2 and TRBJ2-5, is EPEVTQTPSHQVTQMGQEVILRCVPISNHLYFYWYRQILGQKVEFLVSFYNNEISEKSEIFDDQFSVERPDGSNFTLKIRSTKLEDSAMYFCASGEHRGPETQYFGPGTRLLVL.